Shown below are 26 T cell receptor beta chains from a single sample sequenced in a study of blood T cell repertoires in COVID-19. The data were produced by immunoSEQ multiplex PCR, yet TCRdb's version contains in-frame clones alone and is incomplete. The sample has 300,000 to 400,000 clones; 88% are singletons. Sequences were obtained from peripheral blood. These receptors were obtained from a woman between 65 and 79 years old with COVID-19, enrolled during active disease.

This clone came up a few times. J is TRBJ1-2 and V is TRBV5-4; tentative D call: TRBD1 (5 bases). Germline V CDR1 and CDR2: SGHNT, YYREEE (reference sequence). The CDR3 sequence is 13 residues long. V was shortened by 0 bases and J by 5 bases, with 8 bases between the two germline ends. The CDR3 DNA follows: TGTGCCAGCAGCTTGGCCAGGGATTATGGCTACACCTTC. This encodes CASSLARDYGYTF.

This clone has only a few counts. The chain combines TRBV2 with TRBJ1-1, with 7 bases identical to TRBD1. The length of the CDR3 is 13 residues. With V trimmed by 7 bases and J by 1 base, 3 bases remained unmatched. Germline lookup yields CDR1 SNHLY and CDR2 FYNNEI. For the CDR3, the DNA is TGTGCCAGCATTCGGGACAGGAACACTGAAGCTTTCTTT. Protein product: CASIRDRNTEAFF.

The chain employs TRBV4-3 and TRBJ1-1; no definite D call. Germline V CDR1 and CDR2: LGHNA, YSLEER. The CDR3 is 13 amino acids. V lost 1 base and J lost 5, with 8 bases in between. The chain's CDR3 is CASSQGGRTEAFF. CDR3 coding DNA: TGCGCCAGCAGCCAAGGAGGGAGGACTGAAGCTTTCTTT.

The V call is TRBV6-6, the J call TRBJ2-6; the D gene is possibly TRBD1 (6 bases). Trimming took 11 bases from V and 1 from J, leaving 18 bases between them. The CDR3 covers 16 residues. Looked up from germline, CDR1 is MNHNY and CDR2 is SVGAGI (reference sequence). The DNA of the CDR3 is TGTGCCGCGACGGGACAAGGGGCTTCTGGGGCCAACGTCCTGACTTTC. This sequence encodes CAATGQGASGANVLTF.

The rearrangement joins TRBV4-1 to TRBJ2-7, with 8 bases lining up with TRBD2. CDR3 size: 16 residues. Germline V gene data show CDR1 as MGHRA and CDR2 as YSYEKL. Trimming cost V 0 bases and J 0 bases; bases outside gene matches: 4. The CDR3 DNA sequence: TGCGCCAGCAGCCAAGATGGGCGGGGGGTCTCCTACGAGCAGTACTTC. Translating gives CASSQDGRGVSYEQYF.

This clone was picked up a small number of times. The rearrangement uses TRBV5-6 and TRBJ2-2; 9 bases are shared with TRBD2. Trimming took 1 base from V and 1 from J; bases not matched to a gene: 2. Germline V lookup: CDR1 SGHDT, CDR2 YYEEEE. There are 16 residues in the CDR3. The CDR3 nucleotides read TGTGCCAGCAGCTTGTTTAGCGGGGGGAACACCGGGGAGCTGTTTTTT. Encoded protein: CASSLFSGGNTGELFF.

The genes are TRBV27 and TRBJ2-1, with 9 bases fitting TRBD1. The germline V gene encodes CDR1 MNHEY and CDR2 SMNVEV (reference sequence). Trimming cost V 4 bases and J 9 bases; bases outside gene matches: 10. The CDR3 runs 15 residues. CDR3 sequence: CASSSPGQGVGEQFF. The CDR3 DNA sequence: TGTGCCAGCAGTTCTCCGGGACAGGGAGTAGGTGAGCAGTTCTTC.

The rearrangement joins TRBV18 to TRBJ1-5, with 10 bases identical to TRBD1. V shed 3 bases and J 6 bases; nucleotides not matched to a gene: 2. This CDR3 has 14 residues. In germline, CDR1 is KGHSH, CDR2 LQKENI. The CDR3: CASSPGTGAQPQHF. The CDR3 DNA follows: TGTGCCAGCTCACCCGGGACAGGGGCTCAGCCCCAGCATTTT.

This chain uses TRBV5-6 with TRBJ1-2; the D gene is possibly TRBD1 (5 bases). Germline V gene data show CDR1 as SGHDT and CDR2 as YYEEEE. V was pared by 3 bases and J by 8 bases, with 11 bases between. CDR3 length equals 12 residues. In DNA, the CDR3 is TGTGCCAGCAGCTCACAGGAATGGGGCTACACCTTC. Its protein product is CASSSQEWGYTF.

The chain couples TRBV11-2 to TRBJ1-2, with D hard to call. Deletions cut 3 bases from V and 5 bases from J, with 19 bases between. This CDR3 region has 16 residues. Per germline, CDR1 SGHAT and CDR2 FQNNGV. The CDR3 sequence: CASSLGLAAAGYGYTF. CDR3 coding DNA: TGTGCCAGCAGCTTGGGCCTCGCCGCCGCGGGATATGGCTACACCTTC.

The chain is built from TRBV20-1 and TRBJ1-1; 7 bases match TRBD1. Germline V gene data show CDR1 as DFQATT and CDR2 as SNEGSKA (reference sequence). J was trimmed by 2 bases and V by 3 bases; bases with no gene match: 6. The CDR3 is made up of 14 amino acids. CDR3 protein: CSASKGAINTEAFF. The CDR3 DNA sequence: TGCAGTGCTAGTAAGGGGGCGATTAACACTGAAGCTTTCTTT.

The chain uses TRBV7-8 and TRBJ2-7; D not certain. This CDR3 is 12 amino acids long. Germline CDR1 reads SGHVS; CDR2 reads FQNEAQ. V was shortened by 0 bases and J by 7 bases, with 7 bases between the two germline ends. The CDR3 DNA sequence: TGTGCCAGCAGCTTAGCGCATCGGGAGCAGTACTTC. As protein: CASSLAHREQYF.

The chain recombines TRBV5-6 with TRBJ1-5; TRBD1 matches 9 bases. Germline loops: CDR1 SGHDT, CDR2 YYEEEE. CDR3 length: 15 amino acids. J gave up 2 bases and V 5 bases, and 5 bases lay outside the gene matches. DNA for the CDR3: TGTGCCAGCAGTCGGGACAGGGCGGGCAATCAGCCCCAGCATTTT. Protein product: CASSRDRAGNQPQHF.

V usage is TRBV9 and J usage is TRBJ1-1; weak D call: TRBD1 (5 bases). V shed 0 bases and J shed 3 bases, with 6 bases lying between them. Germline V CDR1 and CDR2: SGDLS, YYNGEE. The CDR3 totals 13 residues. Here the CDR3 reads CASSVGDYTEAFF. CDR3 bases: TGTGCCAGCAGCGTAGGGGACTACACTGAAGCTTTCTTT. Looking up the rest from reference TRBV9 and TRBJ1-1 gives the full variable domain: DSGVTQTPKHLITATGQRVTLRCSPRSGDLSVYWYQQSLDQGLQFLIQYYNGEERAKGNILERFSAQQFPDLHSELNLSSLELGDSALYFCASSVGDYTEAFFGQGTRLTVV.

Notes on this clone: Other DNA sequences of this sample code for an identical CDR3. The chain joins TRBV5-1 to TRBJ1-2; D remains ambiguous. The germline V gene has CDR1 SGHRS and CDR2 YFSETQ. The V and J ends lost 0 bases and 1 base respectively, with 7 bases between them. The CDR3 is 14 residues long. The CDR3 nucleotides read TGCGCCAGCAGCTTGGTTGCGGGTAACTATGGCTACACCTTC. It codes for CASSLVAGNYGYTF.

The genes are TRBV19 and TRBJ2-1, with D possibly being TRBD2 (6 bases). V lost 6 bases and J 5 bases, leaving 20 bases between the germline ends. Germline lookup yields CDR1 LNHDA and CDR2 SQIVND (reference sequence). The CDR3 has 16 amino acids. CDR3 loop: CASSIYARDSNNEQFF. In DNA form, the CDR3 reads TGTGCCAGTAGCATCTACGCCCGGGACTCAAACAATGAGCAGTTCTTC.

This chain joins TRBV2 and TRBJ1-1; unclear D gene. Germline V lookup: CDR1 SNHLY, CDR2 FYNNEI. Trimming removed 2 bases at V and 3 bases at J, with 4 bases between. The CDR3 has 12 amino acids. CDR3 DNA sequence: TGTGCCAGCAGTGAAACAGACACTGAAGCTTTCTTT. Amino acid sequence: CASSETDTEAFF.

CDR3 in DNA: TGTGCCAGTAGTATCCAGGACATGTTCTCCTATAATTCACCCCTCCACTTT. Translating gives CASSIQDMFSYNSPLHF. V and J are TRBV19 and TRBJ1-6; the D gene is possibly TRBD1 (5 bases). V lost 3 bases, J lost 0 bases, and 12 bases lay in between. The CDR3 is made up of 17 amino acids. In germline, CDR1 is LNHDA, CDR2 SQIVND (reference sequence).

DNA for the CDR3: TGTGCCAGCAGCCAAGGGAGGAACACCATATATTTT. As protein: CASSQGRNTIYF. The chain uses TRBV3-1 (or the pseudogene TRBV3-2) and TRBJ1-3; D not resolved. Per the germline V gene, CDR1 is LGHDT and CDR2 is YNNKEL (reference sequence). This CDR3 contains 12 residues. V was clipped by 1 base and J by 7 bases, with 5 bases between them.

The chain carries TRBV6-5 and TRBJ2-1; D is possibly TRBD2 (6 bases). The CDR3 covers 14 residues. In germline, CDR1 is MNHEY, CDR2 SVGAGI. V was pared by 6 bases and J by 1 base, with 10 bases between. In DNA, the CDR3 is TGTGCCAGCAGGCGGGGCATTTCCTACAATGAGCAGTTCTTC. It codes for CASRRGISYNEQFF.

In its sample, this clone was seen once. The chain employs TRBV29-1 and TRBJ1-3, with 9 bases that match TRBD1. CDR1 is SQVTM, CDR2 ANQGSEA, per germline. J lost 0 bases, V lost 4 bases, and 1 base had no gene match. The CDR3 spans 14 residues. The DNA for the CDR3 is TGCAGCGTTGCGACAGGGGGCTCTGGAAACACCATATATTTT. Its protein is CSVATGGSGNTIYF.

This clone has a single count. V gene TRBV7-2 combines with J gene TRBJ2-2; TRBD1 matches at 8 bases. Germline V gene sequence: CDR1 SGHTA, CDR2 FQGNSA. V lost 2 bases to trimming and J lost 4 bases; unmatched junction nucleotides: 0. There are 14 residues in the CDR3. The CDR3 DNA is TGTGCCAGCAGCTTAACAGGGGGCACCGGGGAGCTGTTTTTT. This gives the protein CASSLTGGTGELFF. The full variable domain, its missing parts supplied by reference TRBV7-2 and TRBJ2-2, is GAGVSQSPSNKVTEKGKDVELRCDPISGHTALYWYRQSLGQGLEFLIYFQGNSAPDKSGLPSDRFSAERTGGSVSTLTIQRTQQEDSAVYLCASSLTGGTGELFFGEGSRLTVL.

This chain joins TRBV19 and TRBJ1-2; D not resolved. V dropped 1 base and J dropped 4 bases, with 7 bases sitting between them. The CDR3 has 13 residues. Germline CDR1 is LNHDA and CDR2 is SQIVND (reference sequence). CDR3 sequence: CASSIAGGYGYTF. Here the CDR3 DNA reads TGTGCCAGTAGTATAGCAGGTGGCTATGGCTACACCTTC.

The V call is TRBV5-1, the J call TRBJ2-1; 7 bases map to TRBD2. CDR3 size: 14 residues. Trimming removed 2 bases from V and 9 bases from J; junction bases left unmatched: 8. From germline, CDR1 is SGHRS and CDR2 YFSETQ. CDR3 loop: CASSFAPPGGEQFF. CDR3 nucleotides: TGCGCCAGCAGCTTTGCTCCCCCGGGAGGTGAGCAGTTCTTC.

The V call is TRBV9, the J call TRBJ1-1, with 12 bases lining up with TRBD1. Losses at the gene ends were 4 bases for V and 6 bases for J; bases not matched to a gene: 10. Germline V gene data show CDR1 as SGDLS and CDR2 as YYNGEE. The CDR3 has 16 amino acids. The CDR3 region is CASSPTSGTGGSEAFF. The CDR3 DNA follows: TGTGCCAGCAGCCCAACCTCCGGGACAGGGGGCTCTGAAGCTTTCTTT.

The chain joins TRBV6-1 to TRBJ1-6, with D perhaps matching TRBD1 (6 bases). The CDR3 consists of 16 residues. Trimming left V 2 bases short and J 7 bases short, with 15 bases between. Germline values: CDR1 MNHNS, CDR2 SASEGT. The CDR3 loop reads CASSERQGIGNSPLHF. For the CDR3, the DNA is TGTGCCAGCAGTGAACGTCAGGGGATAGGGAATTCACCCCTCCACTTT.